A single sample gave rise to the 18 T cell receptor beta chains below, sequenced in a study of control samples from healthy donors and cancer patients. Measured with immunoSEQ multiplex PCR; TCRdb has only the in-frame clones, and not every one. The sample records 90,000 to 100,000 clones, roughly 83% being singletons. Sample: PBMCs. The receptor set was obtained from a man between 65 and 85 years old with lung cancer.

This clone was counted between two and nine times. The CDR3 bases are TGCGCCAGCAGCTTAGTTCCCATGAACACTGAAGCTTTCTTT. Protein sequence: CASSLVPMNTEAFF. The chain is built from TRBV5-1 and TRBJ1-1; unclear D gene. The ends were cut back, 2 bases at V and 0 bases at J, with 8 bases in the middle. Germline CDR1 is SGHRS and CDR2 is YFSETQ. The CDR3 extends over 14 amino acids.

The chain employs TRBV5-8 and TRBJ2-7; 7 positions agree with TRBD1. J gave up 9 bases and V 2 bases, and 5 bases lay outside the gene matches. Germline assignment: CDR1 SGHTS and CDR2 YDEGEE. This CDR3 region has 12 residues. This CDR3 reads CASSFGNRGQYF. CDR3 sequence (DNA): TGTGCCAGCAGCTTCGGTAACAGGGGGCAGTACTTC.

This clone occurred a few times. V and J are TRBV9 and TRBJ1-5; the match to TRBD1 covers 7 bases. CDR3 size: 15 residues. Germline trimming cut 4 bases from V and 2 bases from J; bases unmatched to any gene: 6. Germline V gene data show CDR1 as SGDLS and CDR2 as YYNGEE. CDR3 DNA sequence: TGTGCCAGCAGCTCAGACAGGGTTGGCAATCAGCCCCAGCATTTT. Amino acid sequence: CASSSDRVGNQPQHF.

Here the CDR3 reads CASSTRDRGHYGYTF. In DNA, the CDR3 is TGTGCCAGCAGTACCCGGGACAGGGGGCACTATGGCTACACCTTC. The chain joins TRBV6-5 to TRBJ1-2; TRBD1 matches at 12 bases. The V gene's germline CDR1 is MNHEY and CDR2 SVGAGI. CDR3 length equals 15 residues. With V trimmed by 5 bases and J by 3 bases, 4 bases remained unmatched.

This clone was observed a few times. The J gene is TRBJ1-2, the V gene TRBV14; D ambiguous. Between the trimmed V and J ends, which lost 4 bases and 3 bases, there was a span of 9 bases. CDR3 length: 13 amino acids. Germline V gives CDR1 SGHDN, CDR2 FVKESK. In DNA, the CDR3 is TGTGCCAGCAGCCGTTGGCCCGACTATGGCTACACCTTC. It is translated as CASSRWPDYGYTF.

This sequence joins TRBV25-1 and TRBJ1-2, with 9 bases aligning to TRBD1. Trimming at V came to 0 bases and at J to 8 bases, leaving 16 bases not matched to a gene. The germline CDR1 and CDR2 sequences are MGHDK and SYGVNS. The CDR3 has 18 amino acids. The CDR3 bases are TGTGCCAGCAGTGAATATAGGGGACAGGGCCCATTAATCGAGGGCTACACCTTC. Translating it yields CASSEYRGQGPLIEGYTF.

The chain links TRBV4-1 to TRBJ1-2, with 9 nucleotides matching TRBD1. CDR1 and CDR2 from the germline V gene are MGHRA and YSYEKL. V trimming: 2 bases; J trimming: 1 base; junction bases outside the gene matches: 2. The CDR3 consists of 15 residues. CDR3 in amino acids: CASSQPGQGNYGYTF. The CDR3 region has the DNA TGCGCCAGCAGCCAACCGGGACAGGGTAACTATGGCTACACCTTC.

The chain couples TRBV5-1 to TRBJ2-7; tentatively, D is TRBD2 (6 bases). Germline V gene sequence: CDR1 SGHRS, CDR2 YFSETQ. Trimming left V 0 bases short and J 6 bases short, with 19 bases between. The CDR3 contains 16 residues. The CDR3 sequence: CASSLAQTRLTPEQYF. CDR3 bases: TGCGCCAGCAGCTTGGCGCAGACTAGGCTGACTCCCGAGCAGTACTTC.

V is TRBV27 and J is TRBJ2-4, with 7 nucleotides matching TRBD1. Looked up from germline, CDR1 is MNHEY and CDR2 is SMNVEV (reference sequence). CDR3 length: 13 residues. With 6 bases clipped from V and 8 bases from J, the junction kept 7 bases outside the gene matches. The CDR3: CASRKQGIDIQYF. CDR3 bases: TGTGCCAGCAGAAAACAGGGGATCGACATTCAGTACTTC.

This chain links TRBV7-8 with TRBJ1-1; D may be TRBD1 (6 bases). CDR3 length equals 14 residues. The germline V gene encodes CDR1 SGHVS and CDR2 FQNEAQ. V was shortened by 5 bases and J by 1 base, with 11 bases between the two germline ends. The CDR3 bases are TGTGCCAGCAGCCAAGGGACAACGAACACTGAAGCTTTCTTT. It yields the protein CASSQGTTNTEAFF.

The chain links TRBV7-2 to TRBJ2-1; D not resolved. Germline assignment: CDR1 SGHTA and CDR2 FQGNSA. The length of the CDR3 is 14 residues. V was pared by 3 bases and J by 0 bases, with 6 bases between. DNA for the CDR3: TGTGCCAGCAGCTTTAGGAGCTCCTACAATGAGCAGTTCTTC. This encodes CASSFRSSYNEQFF.

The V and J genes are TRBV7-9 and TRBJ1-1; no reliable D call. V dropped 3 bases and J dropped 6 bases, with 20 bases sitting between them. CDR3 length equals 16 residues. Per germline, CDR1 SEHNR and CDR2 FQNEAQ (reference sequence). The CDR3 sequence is CASSLISGRQDPEAFF. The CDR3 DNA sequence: TGTGCCAGCAGCTTGATATCAGGTAGACAAGACCCTGAAGCTTTCTTT.

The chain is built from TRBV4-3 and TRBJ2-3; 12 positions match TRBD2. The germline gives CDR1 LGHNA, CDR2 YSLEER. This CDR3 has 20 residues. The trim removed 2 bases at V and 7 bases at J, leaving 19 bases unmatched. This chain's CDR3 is CASSQNVRLEGLAGTYTQYF. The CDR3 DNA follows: TGCGCCAGCAGCCAAAACGTGCGTCTAGAAGGACTAGCGGGGACGTATACGCAGTATTTT.

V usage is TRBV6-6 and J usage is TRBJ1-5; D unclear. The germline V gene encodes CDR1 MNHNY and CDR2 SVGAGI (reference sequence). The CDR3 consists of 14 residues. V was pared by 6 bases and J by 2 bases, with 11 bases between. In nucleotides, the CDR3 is TGTGCCAGCAGGACGGACGGCCGCAATCAGCCCCAGCATTTT. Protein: CASRTDGRNQPQHF.

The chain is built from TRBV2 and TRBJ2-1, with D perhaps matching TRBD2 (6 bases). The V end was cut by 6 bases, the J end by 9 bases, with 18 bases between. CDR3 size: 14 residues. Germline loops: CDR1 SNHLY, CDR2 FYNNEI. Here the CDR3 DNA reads TGTGCCAGCAGGGATAGCGGCCCGATGGGTGAGCAGTTCTTC. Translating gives CASRDSGPMGEQFF. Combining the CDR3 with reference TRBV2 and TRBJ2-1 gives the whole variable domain EPEVTQTPSHQVTQMGQEVILRCVPISNHLYFYWYRQILGQKVEFLVSFYNNEISEKSEIFDDQFSVERPDGSNFTLKIRSTKLEDSAMYFCASRDSGPMGEQFFGPGTRLTVL.

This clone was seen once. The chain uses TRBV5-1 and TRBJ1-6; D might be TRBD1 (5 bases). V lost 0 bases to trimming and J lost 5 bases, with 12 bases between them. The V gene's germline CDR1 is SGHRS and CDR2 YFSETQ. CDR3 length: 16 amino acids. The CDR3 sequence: CASSLVTASDNSPLHF. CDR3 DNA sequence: TGCGCCAGCAGCTTGGTGACAGCGTCTGATAATTCACCCCTCCACTTT.

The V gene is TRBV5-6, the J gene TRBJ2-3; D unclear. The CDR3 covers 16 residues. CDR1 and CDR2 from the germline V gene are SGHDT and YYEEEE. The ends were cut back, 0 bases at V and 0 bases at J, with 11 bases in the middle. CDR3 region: CASSLGQITSTDTQYF. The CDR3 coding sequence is TGTGCCAGCAGCTTGGGGCAGATCACTAGCACAGATACGCAGTATTTT.

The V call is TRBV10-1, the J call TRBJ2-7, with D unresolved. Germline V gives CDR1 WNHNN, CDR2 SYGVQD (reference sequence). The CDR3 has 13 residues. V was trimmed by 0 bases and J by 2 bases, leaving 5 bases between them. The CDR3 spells CASSESRTYEQYF. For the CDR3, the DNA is TGCGCCAGCAGTGAGTCGCGGACCTACGAGCAGTACTTC.